This T cell receptor beta chain was documented in a study of T-cell reconstitution after alpha-beta-depleted transplantation in children. General study points: One year after transplant, T-cell counts and diversity came mostly from newly produced T cells. Some patients' high day-60 TCRbeta diversity was traced to surviving recipient T cells and thymic progenitors.

A TCRbeta library incorporating unique molecular identifiers was prepared. One entry per CDR3 protein, called by TCRdb with MiXCR from the PCR reads. Of more than 100,000 distinct CDR3 sequences listed, approximately 22% are singletons. This clonotype was observed at least ten times. No antigen is known for it. The TCR was taken from a male patient aged 2-10 years who had a stem cell transplant for chronic granulomatous disease, so the T cells may come from the graft donor. This specimen was PBMCs, mostly from graft donor cells, taken 180 days after TCRalphabeta/CD19-depleted stem cell transplant.

The CDR3 loop is CSVAPRLSETQYF. Here the CDR3 DNA reads TGCAGCGTTGCCCCCAGGTTGTCAGAGACCCAGTACTTC. This chain joins TRBV29-1 and TRBJ2-5; D is unclear. The germline V gene encodes CDR1 SQVTM and CDR2 ANQGSEA. The CDR3 loop spans 13 amino acids. V shed 4 bases and J shed 4 bases, with 13 bases lying between them.